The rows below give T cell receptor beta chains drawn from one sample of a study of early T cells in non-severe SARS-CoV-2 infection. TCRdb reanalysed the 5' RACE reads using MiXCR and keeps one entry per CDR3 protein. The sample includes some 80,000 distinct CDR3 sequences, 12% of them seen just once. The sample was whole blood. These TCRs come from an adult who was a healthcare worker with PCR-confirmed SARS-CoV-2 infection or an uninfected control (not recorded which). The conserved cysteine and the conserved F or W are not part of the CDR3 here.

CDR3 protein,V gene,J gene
ASSTGTYEQY,TRBV7-9,TRBJ2-7
ASSYSRSGNTIY,TRBV6-5,TRBJ1-3
ASSPTTAMGKNIQY,TRBV7-3,TRBJ2-4
SVREGSYNEQF,TRBV29-1,TRBJ2-1
ASSPGLTRAGELF,TRBV3-1,TRBJ2-2
ASRSGGGNTIY,TRBV7-6,TRBJ1-3
ASSQQPGSRNYGYT,TRBV14,TRBJ1-2
ASALSGAETQY,TRBV27,TRBJ2-5
ASSISRDNQPQH,TRBV19,TRBJ1-5
ASSGGTEQY,TRBV9,TRBJ2-7
ATSRDGRARETQY,TRBV15,TRBJ2-5
ASSPAGETYEQY,TRBV12-3/TRBV12-4,TRBJ2-7
ASSSMTGQTRELF,TRBV11-2,TRBJ2-2
ASSPLLRGLH,TRBV12-3/TRBV12-4,TRBJ1-6
ASSIAGQGHQPQH,TRBV6-2/TRBV6-3,TRBJ1-5
ASSSKRGETQY,TRBV7-3,TRBJ2-5
SGSEADTQY,TRBV29-1,TRBJ2-3
ASSLAAVVTDTQY,TRBV5-4,TRBJ2-3
ASSHSTPGLHTGELF,TRBV3-1,TRBJ2-2
ASSLKWLAGSTDTQY,TRBV5-4,TRBJ2-3
ASSLPLGRRNEQF,TRBV7-8,TRBJ2-1
ATSDSNPGQPQH,TRBV24-1,TRBJ1-5
ASSLARAKNIQY,TRBV7-2,TRBJ2-4
ASSPPREAHQPQH,TRBV12-3/TRBV12-4,TRBJ1-5
ASRRNRANYGYT,TRBV12-3/TRBV12-4,TRBJ1-2
AWSVQGLAGGFYNEQF,TRBV30,TRBJ2-1
ASSLETGVVNEQF,TRBV4-2,TRBJ2-1
SVGGSGNTIY,TRBV20-1,TRBJ1-3
ASSLRLARGPEDTQY,TRBV7-2,TRBJ2-3
ASSSPRSSYNEQF,TRBV11-2,TRBJ2-1
SALDRGGIKAF,TRBV20-1,TRBJ1-1
SATGQGQAYGYT,TRBV20-1,TRBJ1-2
ASSVDSATGIQY,TRBV9,TRBJ2-4